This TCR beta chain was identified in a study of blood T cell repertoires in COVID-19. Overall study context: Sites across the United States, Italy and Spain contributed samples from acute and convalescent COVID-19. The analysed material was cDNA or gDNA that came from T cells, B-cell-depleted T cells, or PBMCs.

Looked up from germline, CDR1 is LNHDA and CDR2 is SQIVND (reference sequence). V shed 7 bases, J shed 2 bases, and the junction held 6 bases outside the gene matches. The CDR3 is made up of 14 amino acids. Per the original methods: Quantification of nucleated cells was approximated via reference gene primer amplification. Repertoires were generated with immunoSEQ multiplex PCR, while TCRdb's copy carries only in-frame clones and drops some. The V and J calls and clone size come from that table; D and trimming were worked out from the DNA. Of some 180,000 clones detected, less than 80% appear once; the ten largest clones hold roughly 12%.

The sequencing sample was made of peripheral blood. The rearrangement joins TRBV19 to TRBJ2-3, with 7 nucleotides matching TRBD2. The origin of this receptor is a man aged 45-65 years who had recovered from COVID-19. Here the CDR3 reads CASNPGRVTDTQYF. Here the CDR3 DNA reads TGTGCCAGTAATCCGGGGAGGGTCACAGATACGCAGTATTTT.